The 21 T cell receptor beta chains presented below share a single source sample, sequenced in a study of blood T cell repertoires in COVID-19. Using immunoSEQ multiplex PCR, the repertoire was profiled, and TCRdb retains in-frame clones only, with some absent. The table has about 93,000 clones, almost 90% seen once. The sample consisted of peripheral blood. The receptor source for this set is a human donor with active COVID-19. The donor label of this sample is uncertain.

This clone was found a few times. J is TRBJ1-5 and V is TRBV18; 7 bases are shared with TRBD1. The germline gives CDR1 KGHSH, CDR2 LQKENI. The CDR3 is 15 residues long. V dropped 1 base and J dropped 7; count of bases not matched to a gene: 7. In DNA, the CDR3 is TGTGCCAGCTCACCACAAGGTCAGGGGGGACAGCCCCAGCATTTT. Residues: CASSPQGQGGQPQHF.

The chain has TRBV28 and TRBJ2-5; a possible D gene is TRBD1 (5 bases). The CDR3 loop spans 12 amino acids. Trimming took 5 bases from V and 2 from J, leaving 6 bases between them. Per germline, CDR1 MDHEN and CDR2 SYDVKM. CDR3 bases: TGTGCCAGCAGTCAGGGACAAGAGACCCAGTACTTC. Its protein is CASSQGQETQYF.

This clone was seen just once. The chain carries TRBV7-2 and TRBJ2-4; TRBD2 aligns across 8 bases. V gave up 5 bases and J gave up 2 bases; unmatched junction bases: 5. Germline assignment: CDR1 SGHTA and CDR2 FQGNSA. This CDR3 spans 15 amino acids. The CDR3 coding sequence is TGTGCCAGCAGCGCCAGCGGGGGAACCAAAAACATTCAGTACTTC. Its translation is CASSASGGTKNIQYF.

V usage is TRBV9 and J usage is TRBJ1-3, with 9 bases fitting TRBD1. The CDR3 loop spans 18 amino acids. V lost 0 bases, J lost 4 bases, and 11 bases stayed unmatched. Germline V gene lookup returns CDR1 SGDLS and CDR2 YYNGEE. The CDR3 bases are TGTGCCAGCAGCGTAGAGCTAAGGGACAGGGCTGGGGGAAACACCATATATTTT. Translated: CASSVELRDRAGGNTIYF. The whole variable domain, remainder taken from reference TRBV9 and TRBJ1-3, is DSGVTQTPKHLITATGQRVTLRCSPRSGDLSVYWYQQSLDQGLQFLIQYYNGEERAKGNILERFSAQQFPDLHSELNLSSLELGDSALYFCASSVELRDRAGGNTIYFGEGSWLTVV.

For the CDR3, the DNA is TGTGCCATCAGTCCCGGGACAGGGTCACCCCTCCACTTT. Translation gives CAISPGTGSPLHF. The V gene is TRBV10-3, the J gene TRBJ1-6; TRBD1 matches 9 bases. CDR3 size: 13 residues. V gave up 5 bases and J gave up 10 bases; unmatched junction bases: 3. Germline-derived CDR1 and CDR2 are ENHRY and SYGVKD.

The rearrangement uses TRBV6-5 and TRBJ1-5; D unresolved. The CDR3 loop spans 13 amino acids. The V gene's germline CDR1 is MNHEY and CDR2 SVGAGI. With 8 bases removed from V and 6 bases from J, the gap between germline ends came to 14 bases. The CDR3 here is CASAPEGGQPQHF. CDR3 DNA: TGTGCCAGCGCCCCCGAAGGAGGTCAGCCCCAGCATTTT.

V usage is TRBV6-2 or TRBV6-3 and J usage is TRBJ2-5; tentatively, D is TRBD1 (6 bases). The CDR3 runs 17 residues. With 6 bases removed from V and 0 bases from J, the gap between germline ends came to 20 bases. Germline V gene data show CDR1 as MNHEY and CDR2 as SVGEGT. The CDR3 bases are TGTGCCAGCAGCGGACACTTTAGCAGGGGTTACCAAGAGACCCAGTACTTC. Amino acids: CASSGHFSRGYQETQYF.

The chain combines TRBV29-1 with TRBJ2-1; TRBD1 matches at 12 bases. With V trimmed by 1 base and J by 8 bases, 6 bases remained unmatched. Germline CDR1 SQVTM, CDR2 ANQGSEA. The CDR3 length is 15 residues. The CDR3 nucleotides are TGCAGCGTTGAAGGGGGACAGGGGGCTACTGATGAGCAGTTCTTC. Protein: CSVEGGQGATDEQFF.

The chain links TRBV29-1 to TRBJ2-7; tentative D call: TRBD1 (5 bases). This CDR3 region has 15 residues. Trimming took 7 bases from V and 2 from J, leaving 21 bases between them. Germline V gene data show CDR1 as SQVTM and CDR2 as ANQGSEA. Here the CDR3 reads CSDLLRTIHPYEQYF. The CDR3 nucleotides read TGCAGCGACCTCTTACGGACAATTCACCCCTACGAGCAGTACTTC.

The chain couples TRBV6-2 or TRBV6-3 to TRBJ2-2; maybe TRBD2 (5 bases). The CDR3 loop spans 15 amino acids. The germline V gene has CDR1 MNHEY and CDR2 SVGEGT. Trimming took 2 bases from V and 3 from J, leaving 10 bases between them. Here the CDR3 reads CASSYRRGHTGELFF. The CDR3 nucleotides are TGTGCCAGCAGTTACCGCCGAGGGCACACCGGGGAGCTGTTTTTT.

The CDR3, as DNA: TGTGCCATCAAAGTGGGGACTATACCTTACGAGCAGTACTTC. Protein: CAIKVGTIPYEQYF. This sequence joins TRBV10-3 and TRBJ2-7; 7 positions match TRBD2. J gave up 4 bases and V 7 bases, and 10 bases lay outside the gene matches. The length of the CDR3 is 14 residues. Germline-derived CDR1 and CDR2 are ENHRY and SYGVKD.

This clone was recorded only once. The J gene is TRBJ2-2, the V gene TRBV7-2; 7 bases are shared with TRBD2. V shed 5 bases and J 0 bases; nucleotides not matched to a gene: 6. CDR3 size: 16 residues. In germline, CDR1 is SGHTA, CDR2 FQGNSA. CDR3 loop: CASSRPSGTNTGELFF. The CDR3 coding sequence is TGTGCCAGCAGCAGACCCAGCGGGACGAACACCGGGGAGCTGTTTTTT.

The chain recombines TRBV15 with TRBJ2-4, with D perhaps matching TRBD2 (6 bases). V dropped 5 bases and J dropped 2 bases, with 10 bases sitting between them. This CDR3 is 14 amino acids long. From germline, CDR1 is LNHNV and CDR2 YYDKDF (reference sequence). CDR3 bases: TGTGCCACCAGCCCGCGGGGAACCAAAAACATTCAGTACTTC. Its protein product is CATSPRGTKNIQYF.

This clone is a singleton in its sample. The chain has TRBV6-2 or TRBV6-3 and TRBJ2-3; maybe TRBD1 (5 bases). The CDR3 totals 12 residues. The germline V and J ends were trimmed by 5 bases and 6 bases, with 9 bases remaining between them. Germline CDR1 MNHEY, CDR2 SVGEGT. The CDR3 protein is CASSRPGDTQYF. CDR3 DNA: TGTGCCAGCAGTAGGCCAGGGGATACGCAGTATTTT.

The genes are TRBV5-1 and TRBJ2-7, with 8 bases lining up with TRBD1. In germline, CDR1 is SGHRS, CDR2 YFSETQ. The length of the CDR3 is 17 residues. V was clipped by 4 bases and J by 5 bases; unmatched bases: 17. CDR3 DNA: TGCGCCAGCAGCGGGCCGGGACAGGCCACGAGACGCGACGAGCAGTACTTC. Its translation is CASSGPGQATRRDEQYF.

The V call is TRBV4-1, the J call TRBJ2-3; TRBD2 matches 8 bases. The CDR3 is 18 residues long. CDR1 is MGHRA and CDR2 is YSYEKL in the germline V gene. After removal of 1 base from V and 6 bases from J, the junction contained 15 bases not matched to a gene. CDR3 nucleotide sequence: TGCGCCAGCAGCCAAGTGCCCCCTACTAGCGGCAGTTGGGATACGCAGTATTTT. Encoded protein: CASSQVPPTSGSWDTQYF.

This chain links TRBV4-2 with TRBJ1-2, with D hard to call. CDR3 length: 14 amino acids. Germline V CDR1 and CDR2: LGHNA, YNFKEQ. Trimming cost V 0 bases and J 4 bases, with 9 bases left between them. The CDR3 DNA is TGTGCCAGCAGCCAAGAAGGGCGGGCCTATGGCTACACCTTC. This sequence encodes CASSQEGRAYGYTF.

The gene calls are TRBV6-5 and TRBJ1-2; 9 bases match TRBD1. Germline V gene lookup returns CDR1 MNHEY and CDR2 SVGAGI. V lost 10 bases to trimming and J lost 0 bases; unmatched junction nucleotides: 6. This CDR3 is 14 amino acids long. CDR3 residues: CATSRQGANYGYTF. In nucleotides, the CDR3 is TGTGCCACCTCACGACAGGGGGCTAACTATGGCTACACCTTC.

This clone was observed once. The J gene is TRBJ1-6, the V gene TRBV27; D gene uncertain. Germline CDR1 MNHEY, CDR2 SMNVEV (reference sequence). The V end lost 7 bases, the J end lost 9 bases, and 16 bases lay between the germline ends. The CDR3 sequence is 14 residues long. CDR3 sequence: CASTGNSVSSPLHF. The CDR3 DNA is TGTGCCAGCACGGGAAATTCCGTGAGTTCACCCCTCCACTTT.

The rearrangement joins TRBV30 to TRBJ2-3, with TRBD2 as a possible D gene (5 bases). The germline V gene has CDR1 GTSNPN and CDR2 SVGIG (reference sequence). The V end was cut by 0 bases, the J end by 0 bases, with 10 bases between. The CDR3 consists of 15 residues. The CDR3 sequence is CAWSVNRGSTDTQYF. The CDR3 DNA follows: TGTGCCTGGAGTGTAAACCGGGGTAGCACAGATACGCAGTATTTT.

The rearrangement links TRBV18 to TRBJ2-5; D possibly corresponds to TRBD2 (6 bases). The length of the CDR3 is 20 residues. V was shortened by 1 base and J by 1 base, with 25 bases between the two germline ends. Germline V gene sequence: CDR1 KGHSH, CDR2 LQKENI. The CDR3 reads CASSPLTGTPSKPTQETQYF. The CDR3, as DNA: TGTGCCAGCTCACCACTGACCGGGACTCCATCAAAGCCGACCCAAGAGACCCAGTACTTC.